This T cell receptor beta chain was sequenced during a study of T cells in Graves' hyperthyroidism and ophthalmopathy. There were TCR beta CDR3 regions amplified from RNA transcripts. The HTBI primer set was used in a first-round RT-PCR of the TCR CDR3. TCRdb called the multiplex PCR reads again in MiXCR, with one record for every CDR3 protein. The sample records 550,000 to 800,000 distinct CDR3 sequences, around 15% being singletons. This CDR3 has 16 residues. The V and J ends lost 5 bases and 3 bases, in that order; junction bases with no gene match: 11. Germline-derived CDR1 and CDR2 are SEHNR and FQNEAQ (reference sequence). This clonotype was counted between two and nine times.

Sequencing used blood. The chain recombines TRBV7-9 with TRBJ2-3, with 7 nucleotides matching TRBD1. This TCR derives from a man younger than 35 with Graves' hyperthyroidism. CDR3: CASSTARQGGTDTQYF. The CDR3 DNA reads TGTGCCAGCAGCACTGCGAGACAGGGTGGGACAGATACGCAGTATTTT.